This T cell receptor (beta chain) emerged from a study of T cell repertoires in cytomegalovirus infection. Study at large: An indication of both CMV infection and matching HLA type came from public TCR beta signatures.

Germline CDR1 and CDR2: SSHAT and FNYEAQ (reference sequence). This CDR3 region has 14 residues. TCRdb redid the calling of the reads with MiXCR, one entry per CDR3 protein. This sample carries approximately 400,000 distinct CDR3 sequences, roughly a third of them seen once, and the ten largest clones take roughly an eighth. This clonotype was observed many times. Its ends do not fully match the called genes, so a read error is possible. Sequencing was carried out using PBMCs. This chain joins TRBV7-7 and TRBJ1-4; TRBD1 matches 8 bases. The receptor comes from a human donor in good health (CMV status not recorded). Some clones in this sample may be carry-over from other donors' samples. In DNA, the CDR3 is TGTGCTAGCAGTAGCGGACAGGGACCAGAAAAACTGTTTTTT. Translating gives CASSSGQGPEKLFF.